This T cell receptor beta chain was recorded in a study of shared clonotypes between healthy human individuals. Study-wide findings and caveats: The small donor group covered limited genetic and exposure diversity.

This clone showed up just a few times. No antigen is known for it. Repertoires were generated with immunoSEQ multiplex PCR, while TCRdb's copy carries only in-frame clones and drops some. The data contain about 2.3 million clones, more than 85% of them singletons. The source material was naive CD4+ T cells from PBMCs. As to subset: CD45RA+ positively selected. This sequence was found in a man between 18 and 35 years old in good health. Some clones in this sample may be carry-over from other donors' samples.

As DNA, the CDR3 is TGTGCCAGCTCACCCCGGGACAGAATAAGCTCCTACGAGCAGTACTTC. Translation: CASSPRDRISSYEQYF. The chain recombines TRBV18 with TRBJ2-7, with TRBD1 identical over 7 bases. CDR1 is KGHSH and CDR2 is LQKENI in the germline V gene. This CDR3 region has 16 residues. V lost 3 bases to trimming and J lost 0 bases; unmatched junction nucleotides: 8.